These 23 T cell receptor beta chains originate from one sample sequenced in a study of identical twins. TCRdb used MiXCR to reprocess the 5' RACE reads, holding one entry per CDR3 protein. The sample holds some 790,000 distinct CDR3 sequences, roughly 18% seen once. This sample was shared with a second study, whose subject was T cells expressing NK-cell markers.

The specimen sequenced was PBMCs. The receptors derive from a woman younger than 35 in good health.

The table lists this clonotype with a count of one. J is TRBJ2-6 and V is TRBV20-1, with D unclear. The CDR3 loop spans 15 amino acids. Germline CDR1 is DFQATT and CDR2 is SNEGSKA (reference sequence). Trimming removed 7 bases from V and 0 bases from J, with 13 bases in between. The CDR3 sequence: CSVGRTDSGANVLTF. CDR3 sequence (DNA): TGCAGTGTAGGCAGGACGGACTCTGGGGCCAACGTCCTGACTTTC.

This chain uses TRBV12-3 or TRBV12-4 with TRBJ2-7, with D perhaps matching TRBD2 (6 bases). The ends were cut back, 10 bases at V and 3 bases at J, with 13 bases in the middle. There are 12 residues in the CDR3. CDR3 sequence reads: CAIGAGFYEQYF. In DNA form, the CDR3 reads TGTGCCATTGGGGCGGGATTCTACGAGCAGTACTTC.

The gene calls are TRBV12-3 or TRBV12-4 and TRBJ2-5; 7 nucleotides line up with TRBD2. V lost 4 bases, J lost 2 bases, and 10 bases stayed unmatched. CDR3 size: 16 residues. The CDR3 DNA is TGTGCCAGCAGTTCTTTCGGTGGGAGGGTACAAGAGACCCAGTACTTC. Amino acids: CASSSFGGRVQETQYF.

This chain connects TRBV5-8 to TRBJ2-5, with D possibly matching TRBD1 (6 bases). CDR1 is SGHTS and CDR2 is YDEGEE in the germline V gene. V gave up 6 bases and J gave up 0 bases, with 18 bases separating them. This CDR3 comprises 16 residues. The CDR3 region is CASTPRGRRYQETQYF. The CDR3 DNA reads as TGTGCCAGCACTCCCAGGGGTCGCCGGTACCAAGAGACCCAGTACTTC.

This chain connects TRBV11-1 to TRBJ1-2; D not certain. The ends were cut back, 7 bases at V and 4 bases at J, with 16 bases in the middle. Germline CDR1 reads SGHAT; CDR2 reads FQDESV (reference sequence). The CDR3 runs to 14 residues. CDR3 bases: TGTGCCAGCACCCCCCGCGGGGATACCTATGGCTACACCTTC. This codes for CASTPRGDTYGYTF. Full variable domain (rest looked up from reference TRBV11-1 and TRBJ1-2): EAEVAQSPRYKITEKSQAVAFWCDPISGHATLYWYRQILGQGPELLVQFQDESVVDDSQLPKDRFSAERLKGVDSTLKIQPAELGDSAMYLCASTPRGDTYGYTFGSGTRLTVV.

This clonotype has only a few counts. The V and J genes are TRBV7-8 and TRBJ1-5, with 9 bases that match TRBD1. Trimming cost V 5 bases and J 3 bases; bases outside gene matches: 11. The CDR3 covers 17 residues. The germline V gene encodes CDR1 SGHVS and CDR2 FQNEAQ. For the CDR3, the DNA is TGTGCCAGCAGCACACGTCCCGGGACAGGGAACAATCAGCCCCAGCATTTT. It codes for CASSTRPGTGNNQPQHF. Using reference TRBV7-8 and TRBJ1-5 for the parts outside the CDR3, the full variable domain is GAGVSQSPRYKVAKRGQDVALRCDPISGHVSLFWYQQALGQGPEFLTYFQNEAQLDKSGLPSDRFFAERPEGSVSTLKIQRTQQEDSAVYLCASSTRPGTGNNQPQHFGDGTRLSIL.

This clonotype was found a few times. CDR3 in amino acids: CASSYRAWGQYF. CDR3 nucleotides: TGTGCCAGCAGCTATAGGGCCTGGGGGCAGTACTTC. J is TRBJ2-7 and V is TRBV7-9; D is uncertain. This CDR3 region has 12 residues. The germline V gene encodes CDR1 SEHNR and CDR2 FQNEAQ (reference sequence). Trimming took 4 bases from V and 9 from J, leaving 13 bases between them.

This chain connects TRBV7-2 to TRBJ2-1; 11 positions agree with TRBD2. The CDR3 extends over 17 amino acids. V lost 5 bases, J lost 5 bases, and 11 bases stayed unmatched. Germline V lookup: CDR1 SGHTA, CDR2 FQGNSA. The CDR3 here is CASSQSPIAGGHNEQFF. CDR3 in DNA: TGTGCCAGCAGCCAGTCCCCCATAGCGGGAGGGCACAATGAGCAGTTCTTC.

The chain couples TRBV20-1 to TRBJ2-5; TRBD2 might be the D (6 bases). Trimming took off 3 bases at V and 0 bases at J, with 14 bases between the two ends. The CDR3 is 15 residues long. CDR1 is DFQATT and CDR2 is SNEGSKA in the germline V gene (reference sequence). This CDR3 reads CSARAGWGNQETQYF. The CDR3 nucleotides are TGCAGTGCTAGGGCGGGGTGGGGGAACCAAGAGACCCAGTACTTC.

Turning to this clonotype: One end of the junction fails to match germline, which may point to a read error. The CDR3 coding sequence is TGCAGCGTGGTGGGACTGCCGGGGGGTGAGCGGTTCTTC. Translated, it gives CSVVGLPGGERFF. The chain has TRBV29-1 and TRBJ2-1, with 7 positions matching TRBD2. Germline-derived CDR1 and CDR2 are SQVTM and ANQGSEA. This CDR3 spans 13 amino acids.

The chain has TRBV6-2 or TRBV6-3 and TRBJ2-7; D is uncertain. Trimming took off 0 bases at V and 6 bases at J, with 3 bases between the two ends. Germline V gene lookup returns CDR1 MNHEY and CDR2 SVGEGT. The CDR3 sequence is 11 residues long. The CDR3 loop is CASSYSAEQYF. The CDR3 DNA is TGTGCCAGCAGTTACTCAGCCGAGCAGTACTTC.

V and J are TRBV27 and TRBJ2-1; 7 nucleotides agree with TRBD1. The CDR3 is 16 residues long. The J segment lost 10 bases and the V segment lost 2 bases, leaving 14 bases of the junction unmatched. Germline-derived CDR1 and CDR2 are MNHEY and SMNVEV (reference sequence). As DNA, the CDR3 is TGTGCCAGCAGTTTAGAGGGGGCGAGGTTTGGTCTGGAGCAGTTCTTC. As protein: CASSLEGARFGLEQFF.

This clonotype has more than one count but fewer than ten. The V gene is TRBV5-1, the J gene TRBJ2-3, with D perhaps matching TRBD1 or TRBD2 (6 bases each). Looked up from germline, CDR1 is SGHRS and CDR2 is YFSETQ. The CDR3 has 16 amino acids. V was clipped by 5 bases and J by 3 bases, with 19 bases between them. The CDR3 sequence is CASRYGAWGATDTQYF. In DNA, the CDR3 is TGCGCCAGCAGATACGGAGCTTGGGGGGCGACAGATACGCAGTATTTT.

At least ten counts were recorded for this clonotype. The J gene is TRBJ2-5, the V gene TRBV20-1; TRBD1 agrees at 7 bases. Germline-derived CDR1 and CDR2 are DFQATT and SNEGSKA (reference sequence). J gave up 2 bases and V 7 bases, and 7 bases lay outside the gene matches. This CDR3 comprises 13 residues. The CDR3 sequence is CSVSRDSQETQYF. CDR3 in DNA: TGCAGTGTTTCCAGGGACAGTCAAGAGACCCAGTACTTC.

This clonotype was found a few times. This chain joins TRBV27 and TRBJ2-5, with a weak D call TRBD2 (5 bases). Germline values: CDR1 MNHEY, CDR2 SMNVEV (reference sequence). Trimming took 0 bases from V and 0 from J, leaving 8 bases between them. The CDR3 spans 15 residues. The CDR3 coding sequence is TGTGCCAGCAGTTTATCGGGAGCGGACCAAGAGACCCAGTACTTC. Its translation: CASSLSGADQETQYF.

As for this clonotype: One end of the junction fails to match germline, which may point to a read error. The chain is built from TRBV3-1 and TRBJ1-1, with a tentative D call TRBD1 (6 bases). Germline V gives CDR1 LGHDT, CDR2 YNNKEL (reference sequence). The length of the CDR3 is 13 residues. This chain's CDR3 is CASSQDDRSVRRF. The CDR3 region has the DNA TGTGCCAGCAGCCAAGACGACAGGTCGGTACGACGTTTT.

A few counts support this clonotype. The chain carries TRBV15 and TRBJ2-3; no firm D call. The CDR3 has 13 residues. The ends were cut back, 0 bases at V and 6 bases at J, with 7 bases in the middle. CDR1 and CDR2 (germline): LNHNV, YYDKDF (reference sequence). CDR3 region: CATSRDPVDTQYF. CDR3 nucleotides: TGTGCCACCAGCAGAGATCCCGTCGATACGCAGTATTTT.

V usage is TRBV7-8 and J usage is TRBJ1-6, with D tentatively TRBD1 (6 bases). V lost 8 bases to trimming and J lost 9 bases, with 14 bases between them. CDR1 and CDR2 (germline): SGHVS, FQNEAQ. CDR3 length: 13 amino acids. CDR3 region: CASQGSVGSPLHF. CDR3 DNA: TGTGCCAGCCAGGGGTCGGTTGGTTCACCCCTCCACTTT.

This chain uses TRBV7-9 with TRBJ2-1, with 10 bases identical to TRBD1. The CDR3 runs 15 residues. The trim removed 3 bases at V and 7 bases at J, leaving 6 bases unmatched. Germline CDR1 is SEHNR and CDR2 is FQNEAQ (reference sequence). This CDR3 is CASSFAGQGQNEQFF. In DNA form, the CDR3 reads TGTGCCAGCAGCTTCGCGGGACAGGGGCAGAATGAGCAGTTCTTC. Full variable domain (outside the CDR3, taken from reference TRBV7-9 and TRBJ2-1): DTGVSQNPRHKITKRGQNVTFRCDPISEHNRLYWYRQTLGQGPEFLTYFQNEAQLEKSRLLSDRFSAERPKGSFSTLEIQRTEQGDSAMYLCASSFAGQGQNEQFFGPGTRLTVL.

The CDR3, as DNA: TGTGCCAGCAGTTTAGGGGTCACGAGGACTGAAGCTTTCTTT. Its protein is CASSLGVTRTEAFF. The J gene is TRBJ1-1, the V gene TRBV12-3 or TRBV12-4; D is undetermined. Trimming removed 1 base from V and 5 bases from J, with 11 bases in between. There are 14 residues in the CDR3.

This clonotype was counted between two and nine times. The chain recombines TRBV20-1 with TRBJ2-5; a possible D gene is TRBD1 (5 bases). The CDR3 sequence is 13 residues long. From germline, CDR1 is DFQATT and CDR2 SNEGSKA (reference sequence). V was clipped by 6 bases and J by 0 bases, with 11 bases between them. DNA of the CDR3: TGCAGTGCCCAGTACAGGCACCAAGAGACCCAGTACTTC. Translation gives CSAQYRHQETQYF.

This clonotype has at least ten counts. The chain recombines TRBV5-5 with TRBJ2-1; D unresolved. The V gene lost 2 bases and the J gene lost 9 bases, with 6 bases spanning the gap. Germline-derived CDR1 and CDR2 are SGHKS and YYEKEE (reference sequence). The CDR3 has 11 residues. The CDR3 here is CASSFFGEQFF. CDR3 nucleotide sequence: TGTGCCAGCAGCTTTTTTGGTGAGCAGTTCTTC.

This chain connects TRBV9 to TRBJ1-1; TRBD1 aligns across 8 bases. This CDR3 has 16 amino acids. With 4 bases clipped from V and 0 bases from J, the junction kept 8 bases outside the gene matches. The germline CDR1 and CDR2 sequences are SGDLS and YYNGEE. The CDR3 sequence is CASSTSDRDMNTEAFF. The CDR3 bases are TGTGCCAGCAGCACCTCGGACAGGGACATGAACACTGAAGCTTTCTTT. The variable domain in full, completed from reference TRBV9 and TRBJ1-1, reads DSGVTQTPKHLITATGQRVTLRCSPRSGDLSVYWYQQSLDQGLQFLIQYYNGEERAKGNILERFSAQQFPDLHSELNLSSLELGDSALYFCASSTSDRDMNTEAFFGQGTRLTVV.